What follows are 7 T cell receptor beta chains derived from one specimen sequenced in a study of blood T cell repertoires in COVID-19 (dated by TCRdb to 2018 to 2021). Library creation used the immunoSEQ multiplex PCR assay. The clones in this table, taken by TCRdb from immuneACCESS, are in-frame only. Not every clone is retained; where verified, under half of the shortfall comes from an unresolved V gene, and the cause of the rest is unknown. Recorded for this sample are about 180,000 clones; roughly 86% of them occurred a single time. 0.55% to 0.6% of the sample is taken by the ten largest. Sequences were obtained from peripheral blood. The receptors were sampled from a man aged 60 to 75 with COVID-19, enrolled during active disease.

This chain connects TRBV7-5 to TRBJ2-1; the D call of TRBD1 is as the table states it, not checked on the DNA. TRBV7-5 is flagged as a pseudogene. This CDR3 is built from 22 residues. The CDR3, as DNA: TGTGCCAGAAGCTTAGAAGCAGGGGGAAACTTACCTGGAACCCCAATAAACAATGAGCAGTTCTTC. As protein: CARSLEAGGNLPGTPINNEQFF.

V is TRBV11-2 and J is TRBJ2-3; a possible D gene is TRBD2 (5 bases). Between the trimmed V and J ends, which lost 1 base and 1 base, there was a span of 12 bases. Germline CDR1 reads SGHAT; CDR2 reads FQNNGV. The CDR3 spans 16 residues. For the CDR3, the DNA is TGTGCCAGCAGCTTAGGGTTCGCCGGGGGCACAGATACGCAGTATTTT. Its protein product is CASSLGFAGGTDTQYF.

The gene calls are TRBV3-1 (or the pseudogene TRBV3-2) and TRBJ1-1; D call uncertain. CDR1 is LGHDT, CDR2 YNNKEL, per germline (reference sequence). The CDR3 covers 13 residues. The V end was cut by 2 bases, the J end by 4 bases, with 8 bases between. For the CDR3, the DNA is TGTGCCAGCAGCCAACACACACGCACTGAAGCTTTCTTT. Amino acid sequence: CASSQHTRTEAFF.

The chain employs TRBV4-1 and TRBJ2-7, with TRBD1 matching 9 bases. This CDR3 spans 15 amino acids. CDR1 and CDR2 (germline): MGHRA, YSYEKL. The V and J ends lost 0 bases and 5 bases, in that order; junction bases with no gene match: 5. CDR3 bases: TGCGCCAGCAGCCAAGACGGGACAGGGAGGCACGAGCAGTACTTC. Its protein product is CASSQDGTGRHEQYF.

This chain joins TRBV5-4 and TRBJ1-1; no reliable D call. The V and J ends lost 10 bases and 11 bases respectively, with 12 bases between them. The CDR3 has 9 residues. CDR1 and CDR2 (germline): SGHNT, YYREEE (reference sequence). The CDR3, as DNA: TGTGCCCATACCCCGGGTGCTTTCTTT. Protein sequence: CAHTPGAFF. The full variable domain, rest sourced from reference TRBV5-4 and TRBJ1-1, is ETGVTQSPTHLIKTRGQQVTLRCSSQSGHNTVSWYQQALGQGPQFIFQYYREEENGRGNFPPRFSGLQFPNYSSELNVNALELDDSALYLCAHTPGAFFGQGTRLTVV.

The sample holds one count of this clone. The chain couples TRBV3-1 (or the pseudogene TRBV3-2) to TRBJ2-2; TRBD1 matches at 10 bases. Germline V gene data show CDR1 as LGHDT and CDR2 as YNNKEL (reference sequence). The CDR3 is 16 amino acids. The V segment lost 6 bases and the J segment 2 bases; nucleotides outside the gene matches: 6. The DNA for the CDR3 is TGTGCCAGCAGTTACAGGACAGGGGGTAACACCGGGGAGCTGTTTTTT. Translated: CASSYRTGGNTGELFF.

The gene calls are TRBV29-1 and TRBJ2-3; possible D gene TRBD1, 5 bases. The CDR3 contains 13 residues. Germline loops: CDR1 SQVTM, CDR2 ANQGSEA. V was pared by 6 bases and J by 6 bases, with 16 bases between. CDR3 in amino acids: CSVGFQGRDTQYF. CDR3 bases: TGCAGCGTCGGTTTCCAGGGTCGGGATACGCAGTATTTT.